This T cell receptor beta chain is drawn from a study of blood T cells in healthy people across ages. There are many counts of this clonotype. As yet, its antigen is unknown. One end of the junction fails to match germline, which may point to a read error. Study observations and caveats: The donors' CMV status was not determined, possibly confounding changes in expanded clonotypes. It was held that the diversity estimates obtained from one million T cells were underestimates. Because sorting was not performed, PBMCs prevented conclusive naive versus antigen-experienced comparison.

Through a sample-barcoded 5' primer and a J-beta primer mix, a second PCR was run for roughly 6 to 11 cycles. TCRdb re-analysed the 5' RACE reads in MiXCR, keeping a single row per CDR3 protein. The sample yields roughly 680,000 distinct CDR3 sequences, 40% to 65% seen once. CDR1 and CDR2 from the germline V gene are SGHRS and YFSETQ. The CDR3 is made up of 14 amino acids. Isolation of PBMCs gave at least 7 million cells per sample. The sequence was obtained from an elderly woman in good health. The sequenced sample consisted of blood. V usage is TRBV5-1 and J usage is TRBJ2-7; D may be TRBD2 (6 bases). The CDR3 sequence: CASSLAAGTYEQYF. The CDR3, as DNA: TGTGCCAGCAGTTTAGCGGCAGGAACCTACGAGCAGTACTTC.